The source of this TCR beta chain is a study of cytomegalovirus exposure and HLA in healthy donors (TCRdb year 2017). Regarding the research as a whole: An earlier analysis of 587 of the donors reported about 280 Gb of sequence data and around 120 million unique TCR beta sequences obtained from some 170 million T cells. Approximately 310 gigabases of sequencing data and around 80 million unique TCR sequences made up an early release that covered about 640 HLA-typed donors. Among the approximately 430 genotyped donors, around 81% belonged to the genetic ancestry cluster associated with self-reported Caucasian donors. The study aimed to test whether cataloging public T cell receptors could reveal signatures of past pathogen exposure. Using immunosequencing, the study profiled T cell repertoires from 666 subjects and related those repertoires to cytomegalovirus serostatus. A separate validation cohort of over 95 different subjects was used in addition to the roughly 640-subject first cohort. To predict cytomegalovirus infection status, the study brought together high-throughput TCR immunosequencing, statistical association of individual TCRs with disease status, and machine learning. A later analysis re-analyzed previously published TCR beta repertoires from several hundred donors and added high-resolution HLA genotyping to study TCR occurrence patterns. In the later analysis, no new phenotypic data were used to find candidate immune exposures; instead, reliance was placed on TCR beta sequences and their occurrence across donors. To decide whether each TCR beta V gene segment behaved as functional or pseudogenic, an earlier analysis of some 600 of the donors relied on high-throughput TCR beta sequencing. Donor age, sex, ethnicity and CMV serostatus were collected together with the repertoire data. Genome-wide SNP genotypes for about 65% of the roughly 670 donors were used in a later genetic analysis, which treated that subset as a discovery cohort. Every repertoire in the discovery cohort had been generated on one and the same sequencing platform. HLA typing covered class I and class II loci at four-digit resolution. Typing coverage differed by locus: A, B, C, DRB1 and DQB1 were typed in about 620-630 donors, DQA1 in roughly 510, DPA1 in some 570, and DPB1 in 400 to 480. About five DR-DQ haplotypes were handled as single units for association and clustering because linkage in the cohort was strong. Across approximately 400 genotyped donors of the cohort, an average of approximately 200,000 unique TCR beta nucleotide sequences per donor were sequenced, and roughly 20% of those sequences were non-productive. Summary of the overall study and its limitations: Some 15 rarely observed V segments, including chromosome 9 orphons, were excluded from the earlier analysis of approximately 500 of the donors because counts were too low. In the study, 150 to 200 TCR beta chains were listed as associated with cytomegalovirus. Cytomegalovirus status was reported to be diagnosed by the classifier with high specificity and sensitivity in both the original and validation cohorts. A group of highly shared sequence variants was considered likely to be a technical artifact of the sequencing pipeline. The authors suggested that the approach could potentially be generalized to other disease states and immunological phenotypes. According to a later analysis, most CMV-associated TCR beta chains appeared to be HLA-restricted, and the HLA associations seemed to be driven largely by CMV exposure. Linkage disequilibrium might explain the correlated functional status among segregating V segments, but an unknown experimental factor could not be ruled out. At a false discovery rate of 0.05, a later analysis linked about 16,000 TCR beta sequences to specific HLA alleles. This cohort had only TCR beta chains sequenced, and the lack of alpha or paired-chain data limited which features could be detected. Three of the identified cytomegalovirus-associated TCR beta chains were confirmed in vitro to be specific for cytomegalovirus antigens. CMV serostatus was the only immune exposure information available for the cohort. Compared with the approximately 710-donor mean, donors in an Asian-associated ancestry cluster had fewer N-insertions in productive TCRs, according to a later genetic analysis. A further reported finding was that TCR beta sequences accurately predicted the HLA-A and HLA-B alleles for most subjects in the first cohort. Sequencing depth was assumed to be roughly uniform across donors in the presence/absence analyses, though that assumption may not hold. HLA typing was unavailable for some donors at each locus, so association tests used only the typed subset. According to a later analysis, TCR association rates differed among HLA loci, with DRB1 alleles showing the most associated TCRs and HLA-C alleles showing the fewest. Because the 87-base-pair reads could not distinguish some IMGT-functional V segments, including TRBV6-2 and TRBV6-3, those segments were excluded. Most TCR sequences were observed very rarely across donors, whereas some public TCRs were present in many individuals. In a later analysis, HLA-associated TCR beta chains were found to be more clonally expanded and to have lower generation probabilities than equally common non-associated chains. In a later genetic analysis, a missense DCLRE1C variant was associated with V-gene and J-gene trimming of TCR beta chains, and the association was replicated in an independent cohort. In an earlier analysis of under 600 of the donors, most TCR beta V segments were observed in productive rearrangements about 87% or about 30% of the time, broadly matching IMGT annotations. When HLA alleles, especially DR and DQ, strongly co-occurred, attributing TCR associations to individual alleles was difficult. In a later analysis, several top co-occurrence clusters were reported to appear linked to parvovirus B19, influenza, CMV and Epstein-Barr virus.

The cohort comprised fewer than 750 healthy bone marrow donors. At the time of sampling, all cohort members were nominally healthy, though unrecorded immune exposures were likely present. The donor was CMV seropositive and was included in the group of 290 or so seropositive cohort members. Every donor gave a peripheral blood sample, and the peripheral blood mononuclear cells from that sample were used for TCR beta sequencing. The Qiagen DNeasy Blood Extraction Kit was used to extract genomic DNA from the blood cell samples. Receptor libraries were prepared by the immunoSEQ multiplex PCR assay. For the multiplex PCR, a mixture combining 60 forward primers for TCR Vbeta segments and 13 reverse primers for TCR Jbeta segments was used. A multiplex PCR assay on genomic DNA amplified the CDR3 region of rearranged TCR beta genes. On the Illumina HiSeq System, the amplified TCR beta libraries were sequenced as 87-base-pair reads. Turning to the authors' computational methods: A later analysis counted about 80 million unique TCR beta chains across the 600 to 850 repertoires, and 10 million to 12 million of these chains were shared by at least two donors. To remove PCR and sequencing errors, raw reads were error-corrected and collapsed into unique sequences using a nearest-neighbor algorithm that merged closely related sequences. CDR3 sequences were aligned to IMGT reference sequences to assign V, D and J gene segments. For a sequence to be retained, a match of at least six nucleotides to both a V gene segment and a J gene segment was required. Rearrangements were classified as productive when the CDR3 lacked stop codons and remained in frame with V and J, and all other rearrangements were classified as non-productive. CDR3 was defined according to IMGT convention as the region running from the second conserved V-encoded cysteine to the conserved J-encoded phenylalanine. The earlier analysis of some 550 of the donors excluded any sequence lacking an unambiguous match to a single V gene segment. In an earlier analysis of 587 of the donors, V segments were called functional above 56.7% productive rearrangements and were called segregating when the between-donor standard deviation exceeded 5%. A statistical classification framework was built to diagnose cytomegalovirus status from the catalog of TCR beta chain sequences. In a later analysis, V and J genes were assigned by comparing TCR nucleotide sequences against IMGT/GENE-DB human TR gene sequences. In a later analysis, CDR3 sequences and most-parsimonious VDJ recombination scenarios were assigned using the TCRdist pipeline. In a later analysis, each TCR beta chain was defined by its CDR3 amino acid sequence together with its V-gene family, and reads lacking a unique V-gene family were excluded. To address suspected cross-contamination and a sequencing artifact, a later analysis removed 592 highly shared, low-generation-probability nucleotide sequences. For each public chain, a later analysis derived a clonal expansion index from normalized ranks of inferred template counts within each repertoire. A later analysis computed generation probabilities with a VDJ recombination model fitted to out-of-frame rearrangements, and checked the results against IGoR. In a later analysis, hypergeometric tests were used to score TCR-TCR, TCR-HLA and TCR-CMV co-occurrence, with a repertoire-size bias correction applied to TCR pairs. To estimate false discovery rates, a later analysis permuted the HLA or CMV assignments 20 times. In a later analysis, co-occurring TCRs were grouped with DBSCAN, and TCRdist sequence similarity was added when clustering was performed within HLA-allele-positive subsets. Co-occurrence clustering excluded repertoires with fewer than 30,000 or more than 120,000 public chains, plus five with anomalous nucleotide sharing. TCRdb limited this immuneACCESS table to in-frame rearrangements with V and J called. A share of clones is missing; checked studies link under half to unresolved V genes, and the rest is unexplained. That table gives V, J and clone size, and the DNA gave D and trimming. The sample contains about 170,000 clones, around 80% of them found a single time. The ten biggest clones cover 1% of the sample.

As encoded in the germline V gene, CDR1 is SGHVS while CDR2 is FNYEAQ. The CDR3 has 14 amino acids, counting the end cysteine and phenylalanine. Only the CDR3 region is kept as DNA, spanning 42 bases read in frame from base 1. Deletion took 5 bases off V and 5 bases off J, with a span of 13 bases between the germline ends. In its sample, this clone was seen once. The antigen it recognizes is unknown. The input lacks base qualities; no much larger clone sits a single base away. The rearrangement combines TRBV7-6 with TRBJ2-1; the D gene is possibly TRBD1, with 6 bases matching. The source of this sequence is a woman aged 50 to 60 in good health and CMV-seropositive. Input material: PBMCs. The DNA is TGTGCCAGCAGCCGACTGACAGGTGACAATGAGCAGTTCTTC. Its protein reads: CASSRLTGDNEQFF.